The 9 T cell receptor beta chains below all came from one sample that was sequenced in a study of shared clonotypes between healthy human individuals. Sequencing was performed with immunoSEQ multiplex PCR; in TCRdb, only in-frame clones are kept and a portion is missing. The table shows roughly 1,600,000 clones, with about 98.5% occurring only once. The sequenced material came from naive CD4+ T cells sorted from blood. Subset of the sample: CD45RA+ positively selected. All receptors come from a young man in good health.

The V gene is TRBV11-2, the J gene TRBJ2-7; D gene ambiguous. Germline assignment: CDR1 SGHAT and CDR2 FQNNGV. The CDR3 has 13 amino acids. V was pared by 0 bases and J by 6 bases, with 9 bases between. The CDR3, as DNA: TGTGCCAGCAGCTTAGACCCCCACTCCGAGCAGTACTTC. This encodes CASSLDPHSEQYF.

This clone was seen a single time. The V and J genes are TRBV18 and TRBJ1-1; the D is unclear. Germline lookup yields CDR1 KGHSH and CDR2 LQKENI. This CDR3 is built from 12 residues. Trimming cost V 6 bases and J 4 bases, with 9 bases left between them. The CDR3 loop is CASSAVSTEAFF. The CDR3 DNA reads as TGTGCCAGCTCGGCGGTCAGCACTGAAGCTTTCTTT. The full variable domain, its missing parts supplied by reference TRBV18 and TRBJ1-1, is NAGVMQNPRHLVRRRGQEARLRCSPMKGHSHVYWYRQLPEEGLKFMVYLQKENIIDESGMPKERFSAEFPKEGPSILRIQQVVRGDSAAYFCASSAVSTEAFFGQGTRLTVV.

This chain links TRBV7-8 with TRBJ2-1; TRBD2 matches at 10 bases. Per the germline V gene, CDR1 is SGHVS and CDR2 is FQNEAQ. J gave up 0 bases and V 5 bases, and 7 bases lay outside the gene matches. The length of the CDR3 is 17 residues. The CDR3 here is CASSPALAGDSYNEQFF. In DNA, the CDR3 is TGTGCCAGCAGCCCGGCTCTAGCGGGAGACTCCTACAATGAGCAGTTCTTC.

This rearrangement joins TRBV5-1 to TRBJ2-5, with D uncertain. Trimming stripped 2 bases from V and 5 bases from J, with 13 bases between. The CDR3 totals 14 residues. Germline assignment: CDR1 SGHRS and CDR2 YFSETQ. Here the CDR3 DNA reads TGCGCCAGCAGCTTCTCCCCCGCGGAGGAGACCCAGTACTTC. It codes for CASSFSPAEETQYF.

The chain combines TRBV6-1 with TRBJ2-2; the match to TRBD2 covers 8 bases. This CDR3 contains 13 residues. The germline V gene has CDR1 MNHNS and CDR2 SASEGT. Losses at the gene ends were 7 bases for V and 4 bases for J; bases not matched to a gene: 2. CDR3 region: CASKSGGTGELFF. CDR3 nucleotide sequence: TGTGCCAGCAAAAGCGGGGGCACCGGGGAGCTGTTTTTT.

V usage is TRBV19 and J usage is TRBJ2-3; TRBD2 agrees at 13 bases. The CDR3 covers 17 residues. Germline assignment: CDR1 LNHDA and CDR2 SQIVND (reference sequence). J gave up 4 bases and V 10 bases, and 14 bases lay outside the gene matches. This chain's CDR3 is CATPLGPGTSGADTQYF. As DNA, the CDR3 is TGTGCCACCCCACTGGGCCCCGGGACTAGCGGGGCAGATACGCAGTATTTT.

The V and J genes are TRBV28 and TRBJ2-3; D gene unclear. Per the germline V gene, CDR1 is MDHEN and CDR2 is SYDVKM. V was cut by 5 bases and J by 5 bases, with 14 bases left in between. CDR3 length equals 14 residues. CDR3 protein: CASSPPRPRDTQYF. The CDR3 DNA is TGTGCCAGCAGTCCCCCGCGGCCGAGAGATACGCAGTATTTT.

V gene TRBV5-5 combines with J gene TRBJ2-3; 13 nucleotides match TRBD2. This CDR3 region has 17 residues. Trimming removed 4 bases from V and 2 bases from J; junction bases left unmatched: 7. From germline, CDR1 is SGHKS and CDR2 YYEKEE (reference sequence). The CDR3 sequence is CASSPGLAGYYTDTQYF. The CDR3 nucleotides are TGTGCCAGCAGCCCGGGACTAGCGGGATATTACACAGATACGCAGTATTTT.

The chain links TRBV12-5 to TRBJ1-1; TRBD1 is a possible D gene (5 bases). Between the trimmed V and J ends, which lost 5 bases and 3 bases, there was a span of 7 bases. The CDR3 is 12 amino acids. Germline lookup yields CDR1 LGHNT and CDR2 FRNRAP. The CDR3 region is CASGPRDTEAFF. DNA of the CDR3: TGTGCTAGTGGTCCCAGGGACACTGAAGCTTTCTTT.